The clone carrying this T cell receptor (beta chain) has at least ten counts. Its matching antigen is unknown. These data are taken from a study of T cells in Graves' hyperthyroidism and ophthalmopathy. Study-level findings and limits: It was a median around 6 months before onset that the model predicted ophthalmopathy. In simple terms, a model built on 13 V-J features told ophthalmopathy apart from stable hyperthyroidism.

Trimming took 5 bases from V and 7 from J, leaving 14 bases between them. The CDR3 length is 14 residues. Based on clinical symptoms, serum thyroxine and TRAb, thyroid ultrasound and orbital computed tomography, diagnoses were reached. Fresh 10 ml peripheral blood yielded PBMCs. TCR beta CDR3 sequences were amplified from RNA transcripts. The HTBI primer set drove a first-round RT-PCR of the TCR CDR3. TCRdb re-called the multiplex PCR reads through MiXCR, storing one row per CDR3 protein. The sample consists of under 250,000 distinct CDR3 sequences, approximately 25% of them appearing once. The sample was blood. The clonotype was recovered from a woman aged 35 to 49 with Graves' ophthalmopathy. This chain uses TRBV12-3 or TRBV12-4 with TRBJ2-2; D is possibly TRBD1 (6 bases). The CDR3 DNA is TGTGCCAGCAGTGTTACAGGGTTTGGCGGGGAGCTGTTTTTT. Protein product: CASSVTGFGGELFF.